These T cell receptor beta chains were read from a single sample in a study of OX40 agonist ivuxolimab in advanced cancers. Measured with immunoSEQ multiplex PCR; TCRdb has only the in-frame clones, and not every one. The table shows 58,000 or so clones, with around 81% occurring only once. The sequences come from CD4+ or CD8+ T cells sorted from blood, collected in a trial of the OX40 agonist ivuxolimab. The receptors shown here come from an adult with an advanced solid tumor such as melanoma, head and neck, liver or kidney cancer. Both conserved end residues are part of each CDR3. A D gene is named only where the DNA matches it firmly. Some rows have no size entry. The others give once, few or many, or a class for an expanded clone.

j_call | clone_size | d_call | v_call | cdr3_nt | cdr3_aa
TRBJ2-7 | - | - | TRBV9 | TGTGCCAGCAGCGGGGACGGACGGACCTACGAGCAGTACTTC | CASSGDGRTYEQYF
TRBJ2-4 | - | - | TRBV5-6 | TGTGCCAGCAGCTTAAACCGGGTTTCCAAAAACATTCAGTACTTC | CASSLNRVSKNIQYF
TRBJ1-3 | - | - | TRBV19 | TGTGCCACCCATTCTACTACAGCCTCTGGAAACACCATATATTTT | CATHSTTASGNTIYF
TRBJ1-3 | - | - | TRBV20-1 | TGCAGTGCTTTCAGAGGAAACACCATATATTTT | CSAFRGNTIYF
TRBJ1-4 | - | - | TRBV4-1 | TGCGCCAGCAGCCAAGTTCCGGCCGCGCAAAAACTGTTTTTT | CASSQVPAAQKLFF
TRBJ2-7 | - | TRBD1 | TRBV5-8 | TGTGCCAGCAGCTCAGGACAGGGTATCTACGAGCAGTACTTC | CASSSGQGIYEQYF
TRBJ2-1 | - | TRBD1 | TRBV7-3 | TGTGCCAGCAGCCCCACGGGACAGGGTAATGAGCAGTTCTTC | CASSPTGQGNEQFF
TRBJ1-2 | - | TRBD1 | TRBV19 | TGTGCCAGTAGTATCGGACAGGGCGAAACTAACTATGGCTACACCTTC | CASSIGQGETNYGYTF
TRBJ1-1 | - | - | TRBV15 | TGTGCCACCAGCAGAGATTCGAGGAATTTCTTTGGCACTGAAGCTTTCTTT | CATSRDSRNFFGTEAFF
TRBJ2-6 | few | - | TRBV7-8 | TGTGCCAGCACCGGTGGGGCCAACGTCCTGACTTTC | CASTGGANVLTF
TRBJ1-1 | - | - | TRBV4-1 | TGCGCCAGCGGACGGGGCCCAGGGGAGAACACTGAAGCTTTCTTT | CASGRGPGENTEAFF
TRBJ2-7 | few | - | TRBV27 | TGTGCCAGCAGTTCCGGACGGACCTACGAGCAGTACTTC | CASSSGRTYEQYF
TRBJ1-1 | once | - | TRBV5-1 | TGCGCCAGCAGCAAACGGGACGGAGGGGCCACTGAAGCTTTCTTT | CASSKRDGGATEAFF
TRBJ1-6 | - | - | TRBV30 | TGTGCCTCTCCCAAGGACGGTACTAATTCACCCCTCCACTTT | CASPKDGTNSPLHF
TRBJ2-3 | - | - | TRBV19 | TGTGCCAGTAGTATAGCCACCACGGGCACAGATACGCAGTATTTT | CASSIATTGTDTQYF
TRBJ2-5 | once | - | TRBV7-9 | TGTGCCAGCAGCGAAGACTGGGAACGGGAGACCCAGTACTTC | CASSEDWERETQYF
TRBJ2-3 | - | - | TRBV12-5 | TGTGCTAGTCAAGGGGGCACAGATACGCAGTATTTT | CASQGGTDTQYF
TRBJ2-5 | - | TRBD2 | TRBV11-2 | TGTGCCAGCAGACCCCGGACTAGCGAAGAGACCCAGTACTTC | CASRPRTSEETQYF
TRBJ2-7 | - | - | TRBV14 | TGTGCCAGCAGCCGCAACTACGAGCAGTACTTC | CASSRNYEQYF
TRBJ2-5 | - | - | TRBV7-6 | TGTGCCAGCAGCCTTCGGGGGGCAGGGCAAGAGACCCAGTACTTC | CASSLRGAGQETQYF
TRBJ1-5 | few | - | TRBV18 | TGTGCCAGCTCAGAAACAGGGCATAGCAATCAGCCCCAGCATTTT | CASSETGHSNQPQHF
TRBJ2-5 | - | TRBD1 | TRBV2 | TGTGCCAGCAGTGTAGGGGGCTTTGAGACCCAGTACTTC | CASSVGGFETQYF
TRBJ1-3 | - | - | TRBV30 | TGTGCCTGGAGTGGGGGAATCTCTGGAAACACCATATATTTT | CAWSGGISGNTIYF
TRBJ1-6 | - | TRBD1 | TRBV4-1 | TGCGCCAGCAGCCCCGGGACAGGGATTTCACCCCTCCACTTT | CASSPGTGISPLHF
TRBJ1-1 | - | - | TRBV30 | TGTGCCTGGAGCGGAGTGAACACTGAAGCTTTCTTT | CAWSGVNTEAFF
TRBJ2-1 | - | TRBD1 | TRBV7-3 | TGTGCCAGCAGCTCGGACAGGGCCTCCTACAATGAGCAGTTCTTC | CASSSDRASYNEQFF
TRBJ2-1 | - | - | TRBV5-8 | TGTGCCAGCAGCTTGGACGGGGGTGGTGATATAGGGAATGAGCAGTTCTTC | CASSLDGGGDIGNEQFF